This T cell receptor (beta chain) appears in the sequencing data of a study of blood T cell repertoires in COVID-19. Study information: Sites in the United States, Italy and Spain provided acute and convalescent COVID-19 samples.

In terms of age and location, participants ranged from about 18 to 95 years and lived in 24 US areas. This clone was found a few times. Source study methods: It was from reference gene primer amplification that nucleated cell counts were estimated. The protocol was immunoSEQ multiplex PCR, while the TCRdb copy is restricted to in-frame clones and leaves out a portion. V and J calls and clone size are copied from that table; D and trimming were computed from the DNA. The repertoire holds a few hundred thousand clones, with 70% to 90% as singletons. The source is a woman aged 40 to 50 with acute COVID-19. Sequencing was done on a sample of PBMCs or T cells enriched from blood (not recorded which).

CDR3 protein: CASSPEGQGLPRQYF. The CDR3 coding sequence is TGTGCCAGCAGCCCGGAGGGGCAGGGACTCCCTCGGCAGTACTTC. This chain uses TRBV9 with TRBJ2-7; weak D call: TRBD2 (6 bases). V lost 4 bases, J lost 9 bases, and 23 bases lay in between. The CDR3 length is 15 residues. Per germline, CDR1 SGDLS and CDR2 YYNGEE.